Listed below are T cell receptor beta chains from one sample, sequenced in a study of shared clonotypes between healthy human individuals. TCRdb keeps only in-frame clones here, not all; method: immunoSEQ multiplex PCR. The table includes 600,000 to 700,000 clones, 73% detected once. Sequenced input: memory CD4+ T cells sorted from blood. The source of these receptors is a young woman in good health. The CDR3 runs from the conserved cysteine through the conserved F or W. D genes are given only for firm matches. Some rows mark clone size as missing; the rest say once, few, many or name a class of expanded clone.

J gene | clone size | D gene | V gene | CDR3 DNA | CDR3 protein
TRBJ1-5 | many | NA | TRBV28 | TGTGCCAACACGTGGACAGACTTCAATCAGCCCCAGCATTTT | CANTWTDFNQPQHF
TRBJ2-7 | NA | TRBD1 | TRBV28 | TGTGCCAGCAGTCCCACAGGGGGCGAATCCTACGAGCAGTACTTC | CASSPTGGESYEQYF
TRBJ1-2 | few | NA | TRBV5-5 | TGTGCCAGCAGCTTCTCGTTAAGGGCCCTTAACTATGGCTACACCTTC | CASSFSLRALNYGYTF
TRBJ2-3 | NA | NA | TRBV4-1 | TGCGCCAGCAGCCAAGATTCTCCCCGGGCAACAAGCACAGATACGCAGTATTTT | CASSQDSPRATSTDTQYF
TRBJ2-1 | few | TRBD2 | TRBV7-8 | TGTGCCAGCAGCTTAGCGGTATATAGCGGGGGATACAATGAGCAGTTCTTC | CASSLAVYSGGYNEQFF
TRBJ2-3 | once | NA | TRBV5-1 | TGCGCCAGCAGCGGTCGGCGCGGTCCCGCAGATACGCAGTATTTT | CASSGRRGPADTQYF
TRBJ2-5 | NA | TRBD2 | TRBV19 | TGTGCCAGTAGTCCCGTGGTGACTAGCGGGGTAGAGACCCAGTACTTC | CASSPVVTSGVETQYF
TRBJ2-1 | many | TRBD2 | TRBV15 | TGTGCCACCAGCAGAGTGGCCCGGGTAGCGGGAGATGAGCAGTTCTTC | CATSRVARVAGDEQFF
TRBJ2-7 | few | NA | TRBV30 | TGTGCCTGGAGCCTAGGGGATATAGTGCAGTACTTC | CAWSLGDIVQYF
TRBJ1-4 | once | NA | TRBV4-1 | TGCGCCAGCAGCCAGGAGGGAAGCGTGAATGAAAAACTGTTTTTT | CASSQEGSVNEKLFF
TRBJ2-6 | NA | NA | TRBV14 | TGTGCCAGCAGCCAAGATTTTGGCCCCGCTGGGGCCAACGTCCTGACTTTC | CASSQDFGPAGANVLTF
TRBJ1-2 | NA | TRBD1 | TRBV5-1 | TGCGCCAGCAGCTTGGCGGGACAGGGTAAAAGTGGCTACACCTTC | CASSLAGQGKSGYTF
TRBJ2-5 | NA | TRBD2 | TRBV14 | TGTGCCAGCAGCCGCGGGGGGGCCGCAGTCAGGCAGTACTTC | CASSRGGAAVRQYF
TRBJ1-2 | NA | NA | TRBV2 | TGTGCCAGGAACGGGCAGGGCGACTATGGCTACACCTTC | CARNGQGDYGYTF
TRBJ2-7 | NA | TRBD1 | TRBV28 | TGTGCCAGCAGTGAGGGACAGGTTGAATACGAGCAGTACTTC | CASSEGQVEYEQYF
TRBJ1-5 | once | NA | TRBV27 | TGTGCCAGCAGTTTACAGGGTCTCAATCAGCCCCAGCATTTT | CASSLQGLNQPQHF
TRBJ1-2 | once | TRBD1 | TRBV5-6 | TGTGCCAGCAGCATAGGACAGGGGGAAGGCTACACCTTC | CASSIGQGEGYTF
TRBJ1-4 | NA | TRBD1 | TRBV6-5 | TGTGCCAGCAGTCCCACAGGGGTAGAAAAACTGTTTTTT | CASSPTGVEKLFF
TRBJ2-7 | few | NA | TRBV6-1 | TGTGCCAGCCCCTTTCGGGGAATTGGTTACGAGCAGTACTTC | CASPFRGIGYEQYF